The 18 T cell receptor beta chains below come from one sample, sequenced in a study of T cell changes during pregnancy in multiple sclerosis (dated by TCRdb to the late 2010s). Library prep was done by the immunoSEQ multiplex PCR assay. Imported from immuneACCESS, the table was reduced by TCRdb to in-frame sequences with V and J called. These copies leave out some clones; in studies compared against another copy, an unresolved V gene accounts for under half, and the cause of the remainder is not known. Recorded for this sample are more than 45,000 clones; 85% to 95% of them occurred a single time. The leading ten clones occupy under 5% of the sample. This specimen consisted of CD8+ T cells from peripheral blood mononuclear cells, obtained in the second trimester of pregnancy. The receptors come from a female donor with multiple sclerosis, enrolled in a pregnancy study.

The V and J genes are TRBV19 and TRBJ2-5; D possibly corresponds to TRBD2 (7 bases). Germline values: CDR1 LNHDA, CDR2 SQIVND (reference sequence). The CDR3 extends over 16 amino acids. V lost 5 bases and J lost 5, with 21 bases in between. The CDR3 spells CASSSIGEGGDETQYF. The CDR3 DNA sequence: TGTGCCAGTAGTTCGATAGGGGAGGGGGGGGACGAGACCCAGTACTTC.

The chain carries TRBV19 and TRBJ2-7; D possibly corresponds to TRBD2 (5 bases). Looked up from germline, CDR1 is LNHDA and CDR2 is SQIVND (reference sequence). The ends were cut back, 3 bases at V and 0 bases at J, with 15 bases in the middle. This CDR3 contains 16 residues. This CDR3 is CASSIGLTPFSYEQYF. CDR3 nucleotides: TGTGCCAGTAGTATCGGACTGACCCCCTTCTCCTACGAGCAGTACTTC.

A single count supports this clone. DNA of the CDR3: TGTGCCAGCAGCGTCTGGCCGAACGAGCAGTACTTC. Protein product: CASSVWPNEQYF. V gene TRBV5-4 combines with J gene TRBJ2-7, with D uncertain. Trimming removed 4 bases from V and 5 bases from J, with 10 bases in between. Germline-derived CDR1 and CDR2 are SGHNT and YYREEE (reference sequence). The CDR3 runs to 12 residues.

This chain joins TRBV6-5 and TRBJ2-7; maybe TRBD1 (5 bases). The germline gives CDR1 MNHEY, CDR2 SVGAGI. Trimming took off 0 bases at V and 3 bases at J, with 6 bases between the two ends. The CDR3 loop spans 13 amino acids. For the CDR3, the DNA is TGTGCCAGCAGTTACTCCGACAGCTACGAGCAGTACTTC. Its translation is CASSYSDSYEQYF.

This clone showed up many times. This sequence joins TRBV4-3 and TRBJ1-3; no clear D gene. CDR3 length equals 15 residues. Per the germline V gene, CDR1 is LGHNA and CDR2 is YSLEER. Deletions cut 0 bases from V and 8 bases from J, with 14 bases between. CDR3 nucleotide sequence: TGCGCCAGCAGCCAAGATCGGGAGGGAATGGACACCATATATTTT. It yields the protein CASSQDREGMDTIYF.

CDR3 coding DNA: TGTGCCAGCTCATCCTCCTGGAGGGCTAGAGAGACCGGGGAGCTGTTTTTT. Protein: CASSSSWRARETGELFF. The chain joins TRBV18 to TRBJ2-2; D possibly corresponds to TRBD2 (6 bases). CDR1 and CDR2 from the germline V gene are KGHSH and LQKENI. V dropped 5 bases and J dropped 5 bases, with 21 bases sitting between them. This CDR3 comprises 17 residues. The full variable domain, in which reference TRBV18 and TRBJ2-2 provide the parts outside the CDR3, is NAGVMQNPRHLVRRRGQEARLRCSPMKGHSHVYWYRQLPEEGLKFMVYLQKENIIDESGMPKERFSAEFPKEGPSILRIQQVVRGDSAAYFCASSSSWRARETGELFFGEGSRLTVL.

This clone was recorded only once. This chain connects TRBV4-3 to TRBJ1-5; D perhaps matches TRBD1 (5 bases). In germline, CDR1 is LGHNA, CDR2 YSLEER. This CDR3 has 15 residues. V lost 4 bases and J 0 bases, leaving 10 bases between the germline ends. CDR3 coding DNA: TGCGCCAGCAGCCTGGGGCGGTATAGCAATCAGCCCCAGCATTTT. Its translation is CASSLGRYSNQPQHF.

The J gene is TRBJ2-3, the V gene TRBV7-3; a possible D gene is TRBD2 (7 bases). V was clipped by 5 bases and J by 6 bases, with 15 bases between them. This CDR3 has 14 residues. Per germline, CDR1 SGHTA and CDR2 FQGTGA. The CDR3: CASSRLGGADTQYF. Written as DNA, the CDR3 is TGTGCCAGCAGCCGACTGGGGGGGGCGGATACGCAGTATTTT.

The chain links TRBV7-9 to TRBJ2-3; 7 nucleotides line up with TRBD2. Germline V lookup: CDR1 SEHNR, CDR2 FQNEAQ (reference sequence). There are 18 residues in the CDR3. With V trimmed by 7 bases and J by 2 bases, 18 bases remained unmatched. The CDR3 sequence is CASTSLRGDESHTDTQYF. For the CDR3, the DNA is TGTGCCAGCACCTCGCTCCGGGGGGACGAGTCGCACACAGATACGCAGTATTTT.

This chain links TRBV30 with TRBJ1-2; D remains unclear. The CDR3 length is 11 residues. With 0 bases removed from V and 8 bases from J, the gap between germline ends came to 7 bases. Germline assignment: CDR1 GTSNPN and CDR2 SVGIG (reference sequence). This chain's CDR3 is CAWSVTDGYTF. CDR3 DNA sequence: TGTGCCTGGAGTGTAACAGACGGCTACACCTTC. Full variable domain (remainder filled in from reference TRBV30 and TRBJ1-2): SQTIHQWPATLVQPVGSPLSLECTVEGTSNPNLYWYRQAAGRGLQLLFYSVGIGQISSEVPQNLSASRPQDRQFILSSKKLLLSDSGFYLCAWSVTDGYTFGSGTRLTVV.

The gene calls are TRBV6-6 and TRBJ2-3; the match to TRBD2 covers 9 bases. In germline, CDR1 is MNHNY, CDR2 SVGAGI (reference sequence). With V trimmed by 5 bases and J by 1 base, 7 bases remained unmatched. This CDR3 spans 16 amino acids. The CDR3 DNA reads as TGTGCCAGCAGTCCAGTAGCGGGGGCCCGCACAGATACGCAGTATTTT. It specifies CASSPVAGARTDTQYF.

The chain carries TRBV6-5 and TRBJ2-2; 9 nucleotides line up with TRBD1. The CDR3 sequence is 14 residues long. CDR1 is MNHEY, CDR2 SVGAGI, per germline. The V segment lost 2 bases and the J segment 5 bases; nucleotides outside the gene matches: 0. CDR3 DNA sequence: TGTGCCAGCAGTTACGGGACAGGGACCGGGGAGCTGTTTTTT. Translating gives CASSYGTGTGELFF.

This chain joins TRBV25-1 and TRBJ2-1; D is possibly TRBD2 (5 bases). CDR1 and CDR2 from the germline V gene are MGHDK and SYGVNS. Trimming pared 5 bases from V and 6 bases from J, leaving 8 bases between. The CDR3 runs to 12 residues. The CDR3: CASSLAGNEQFF. The CDR3 DNA follows: TGTGCCAGCAGTCTAGCAGGCAATGAGCAGTTCTTC.

The J gene is TRBJ1-2, the V gene TRBV27; D is perhaps TRBD1 (5 bases). The CDR3 is 13 amino acids. Deletions cut 5 bases from V and 3 bases from J, with 10 bases between. In germline, CDR1 is MNHEY, CDR2 SMNVEV (reference sequence). CDR3 in DNA: TGTGCCAGCAGTCAGGGAACGGACTATGGCTACACCTTC. Its translation is CASSQGTDYGYTF.

The J gene is TRBJ2-6, the V gene TRBV4-3, with a possible D match to TRBD2 (6 bases). The CDR3 has 22 amino acids. Trimming shortened V by 4 bases and J by 0 bases, and 28 bases separated the two germline ends. Germline V gives CDR1 LGHNA, CDR2 YSLEER. The chain's CDR3 is CASSPGVDGPYDFSSGANVLTF. The CDR3 DNA follows: TGCGCCAGCAGCCCGGGGGTCGACGGGCCCTACGATTTTTCCTCTGGGGCCAACGTCCTGACTTTC.

The chain combines TRBV19 with TRBJ1-1, with a tentative D call TRBD1 (6 bases). CDR3 length: 15 amino acids. Germline CDR1 LNHDA, CDR2 SQIVND (reference sequence). V dropped 1 base and J dropped 1 base, with 10 bases sitting between them. The CDR3 spells CASSIGAGANTEAFF. The CDR3 coding sequence is TGTGCCAGTAGTATAGGGGCAGGGGCGAACACTGAAGCTTTCTTT.

This chain connects TRBV7-2 to TRBJ1-3, with D tentatively TRBD1 (6 bases). The CDR3 runs 15 residues. CDR1 SGHTA and CDR2 FQGNSA come from the germline V gene. V shed 5 bases and J shed 0 bases, with 11 bases lying between them. CDR3 nucleotide sequence: TGTGCCAGCAGCCCGGACAGAATCTCTGGAAACACCATATATTTT. Amino acid sequence: CASSPDRISGNTIYF.

In its sample, this clone was seen a few times. The rearrangement joins TRBV27 to TRBJ2-7; D may be TRBD2 (6 bases). Germline CDR1 reads MNHEY; CDR2 reads SMNVEV (reference sequence). The CDR3 has 15 amino acids. Trimming removed 5 bases at V and 4 bases at J, with 18 bases between. CDR3 sequence reads: CASSPAAGSGYEQYF. CDR3 nucleotides: TGTGCCAGCAGTCCCGCCGCGGGATCGGGTTACGAGCAGTACTTC.